The rows below give T cell receptor beta chains drawn from one sample of a study of CD8 T cells in Susac syndrome. TCRdb re-derived calls from the immunoSEQ multiplex PCR reads in MiXCR, one entry per CDR3 protein. The sample records about 300,000 distinct CDR3 sequences, 89% being singletons. The sample comprised CD8+ T cells from PBMCs. These receptors were taken from a human donor with multiple sclerosis. Both conserved end residues are part of each CDR3. The D gene is left open where the match is weak. Where a row states a size, it is once, few, many or the class of an expanded clone; other rows omit it.

D: -; J: TRBJ2-7; size: -; V: TRBV4-1; CDR3: CASSPRQEGGGFSYEQYF; DNA: TGCGCCAGCAGCCCAAGACAGGAAGGGGGAGGTTTCTCCTACGAGCAGTACTTC
D: -; J: TRBJ2-1; size: -; V: TRBV19; CDR3: CASSIVTYNEQFF; DNA: TGTGCCAGTAGTATAGTTACTTACAATGAGCAGTTCTTC
D: TRBD2; J: TRBJ2-3; size: -; V: TRBV30; CDR3: CAWGLAGGAQDTQYF; DNA: TGTGCCTGGGGACTAGCGGGGGGGGCACAAGATACGCAGTATTTT
D: -; J: TRBJ2-3; size: -; V: TRBV7-9; CDR3: CASSLALSTDTQYF; DNA: TGTGCCAGCAGCTTAGCGCTCAGCACAGATACGCAGTATTTT
D: TRBD2; J: TRBJ2-7; size: -; V: TRBV7-2; CDR3: CASSLAERGGVYEQYF; DNA: TGTGCCAGCAGCTTAGCGGAGCGGGGGGGCGTTTACGAGCAGTACTTC
D: TRBD1; J: TRBJ2-7; size: -; V: TRBV30; CDR3: CAWIRDSYEQYF; DNA: TGTGCCTGGATTCGGGACAGCTACGAGCAGTACTTC
D: -; J: TRBJ2-3; size: -; V: TRBV27; CDR3: CASNPQGGADTQYF; DNA: TGTGCCAGCAATCCACAGGGAGGGGCAGATACGCAGTATTTT
D: TRBD1; J: TRBJ2-1; size: -; V: TRBV12-3/TRBV12-4; CDR3: CASKGTAYNEQFF; DNA: TGTGCCAGCAAGGGGACAGCCTACAATGAGCAGTTCTTC
D: -; J: TRBJ2-7; size: -; V: TRBV20-1; CDR3: CSAREPSRRGEQYF; DNA: TGCAGTGCTAGGGAACCCTCCCGTCGCGGCGAGCAGTACTTC
D: -; J: TRBJ1-5; size: -; V: TRBV7-9; CDR3: CASSLVGTQPQHF; DNA: TGTGCCAGCAGCTTAGTCGGAACTCAGCCCCAGCATTTT
D: -; J: TRBJ2-5; size: -; V: TRBV9; CDR3: CASSEQGAQETQYF; DNA: TGTGCCAGCAGCGAACAGGGAGCCCAAGAGACCCAGTACTTC
D: -; J: TRBJ2-5; size: -; V: TRBV5-1; CDR3: CASSLEPGLVETQYF; DNA: TGCGCCAGCAGCTTGGAGCCAGGGCTTGTAGAGACCCAGTACTTC
D: -; J: TRBJ2-1; size: -; V: TRBV9; CDR3: CASSVVGARENEQFF; DNA: TGTGCCAGCAGCGTAGTAGGGGCGCGAGAGAATGAGCAGTTCTTC
D: -; J: TRBJ2-3; size: -; V: TRBV6-1; CDR3: CASRGTAATDTQYF; DNA: TGTGCCAGCAGGGGGACGGCCGCCACAGATACGCAGTATTTT
D: -; J: TRBJ1-5; size: -; V: TRBV28; CDR3: CASKDWGSGNQPQHF; DNA: TGTGCCAGCAAAGATTGGGGGAGCGGCAATCAGCCCCAGCATTTT
D: -; J: TRBJ2-7; size: -; V: TRBV28; CDR3: CASSRDRADIYEQYF; DNA: TGTGCCAGCAGCCGGGACCGTGCGGACATATACGAGCAGTACTTC
D: -; J: TRBJ2-2; size: -; V: TRBV7-9; CDR3: CASSPMGGALNTGELFF; DNA: TGTGCCAGCAGCCCCATGGGGGGGGCCCTCAACACCGGGGAGCTGTTTTTT
D: -; J: TRBJ1-1; size: -; V: TRBV5-4; CDR3: CASSALGDTEAFF; DNA: TGTGCCAGCAGCGCGCTAGGGGACACTGAAGCTTTCTTT
D: -; J: TRBJ2-1; size: -; V: TRBV30; CDR3: CAWRMRSYNEQFF; DNA: TGTGCCTGGAGAATGAGGTCCTACAATGAGCAGTTCTTC
D: TRBD1; J: TRBJ1-1; size: few; V: TRBV7-2; CDR3: CASSPGTGGGTEAFF; DNA: TGTGCCAGCAGCCCAGGGACAGGGGGAGGCACTGAAGCTTTCTTT
D: TRBD2; J: TRBJ2-7; size: -; V: TRBV28; CDR3: CASIPLGLAGPAYEQYF; DNA: TGTGCCAGCATCCCATTGGGCCTAGCGGGACCAGCCTACGAGCAGTACTTC
D: -; J: TRBJ1-2; size: -; V: TRBV12-3/TRBV12-4; CDR3: CASSSSLRYNYGYTF; DNA: TGTGCCAGCAGTTCCTCGCTGCGTTATAACTATGGCTACACCTTC
D: -; J: TRBJ2-2; size: -; V: TRBV7-6; CDR3: CASSLSGGLGGLFF; DNA: TGTGCCAGCAGCTTATCTGGCGGCCTGGGTGGGCTGTTTTTT
D: -; J: TRBJ2-7; size: -; V: TRBV30; CDR3: CAWSVDSRAYEQYF; DNA: TGTGCCTGGAGTGTAGACAGTCGTGCCTACGAGCAGTACTTC
D: -; J: TRBJ2-3; size: -; V: TRBV2; CDR3: CASSDNPRTPGGTDTQYF; DNA: TGTGCCAGCAGTGATAATCCCCGCACCCCGGGCGGCACAGATACGCAGTATTTT
D: -; J: TRBJ2-7; size: -; V: TRBV4-2; CDR3: CASSLPGPDDEQYF; DNA: TGTGCCAGCAGCCTTCCGGGACCGGACGACGAGCAGTACTTC
D: -; J: TRBJ1-2; size: -; V: TRBV6-5; CDR3: CASSYSGEHYGYTF; DNA: TGTGCCAGCAGTTACTCGGGGGAGCACTATGGCTACACCTTC
D: -; J: TRBJ2-7; size: -; V: TRBV9; CDR3: CASSRSGGPYEQYF; DNA: TGTGCCAGCAGCCGCTCCGGAGGCCCCTACGAGCAGTACTTC
D: -; J: TRBJ2-1; size: -; V: TRBV28; CDR3: CASSLLGGGANNEQFF; DNA: TGTGCCAGCAGTTTATTGGGTGGGGGTGCGAACAATGAGCAGTTCTTC
D: TRBD2; J: TRBJ2-1; size: -; V: TRBV29-1; CDR3: CSVDPSGSWHEQFF; DNA: TGCAGCGTGGACCCTAGCGGGAGTTGGCATGAGCAGTTCTTC
D: -; J: TRBJ2-7; size: -; V: TRBV30; CDR3: CAPRRPGAYEQYF; DNA: TGTGCCCCACGGAGACCAGGGGCGTACGAGCAGTACTTC
D: -; J: TRBJ1-1; size: -; V: TRBV9; CDR3: CASSVSGLNTEAFF; DNA: TGTGCCAGCAGCGTAAGCGGGTTGAACACTGAAGCTTTCTTT
D: TRBD2; J: TRBJ2-3; size: -; V: TRBV20-1; CDR3: CSAPRAGGITDTQYF; DNA: TGCAGTGCCCCCCGGGCGGGGGGTATAACAGATACGCAGTATTTT
D: -; J: TRBJ1-1; size: -; V: TRBV6-2/TRBV6-3; CDR3: CASSPRDTYTEAFF; DNA: TGTGCCAGCAGCCCCCGGGACACCTATACGGAAGCTTTCTTT
D: -; J: TRBJ1-5; size: -; V: TRBV7-9; CDR3: CASSFGQPNQPQHF; DNA: TGTGCCAGCAGCTTTGGACAGCCAAATCAGCCCCAGCATTTT
D: -; J: TRBJ2-7; size: -; V: TRBV18; CDR3: CASSPPERHEQYF; DNA: TGTGCCAGCTCACCACCAGAACGGCACGAGCAGTACTTC
D: -; J: TRBJ2-1; size: -; V: TRBV20-1; CDR3: CSARPPPSSYNEQFF; DNA: TGCAGTGCAAGACCCCCCCCAAGCTCCTACAATGAGCAGTTCTTC
D: -; J: TRBJ1-2; size: -; V: TRBV12-2; CDR3: CASRRLAGQAPRTYGYTF; DNA: TGTGCAAGTCGCCGATTGGCAGGACAGGCACCACGGACTTATGGCTACACCTTC
D: TRBD2; J: TRBJ2-7; size: -; V: TRBV4-3; CDR3: CASSQEAASGRLYEQYF; DNA: TGCGCCAGCAGCCAAGAGGCCGCTAGCGGGAGATTATACGAGCAGTACTTC
D: -; J: TRBJ2-7; size: once; V: TRBV30; CDR3: CAWARAASYEQYF; DNA: TGTGCCTGGGCAAGGGCGGCCAGCTACGAGCAGTACTTC
D: TRBD1; J: TRBJ2-7; size: -; V: TRBV7-9; CDR3: CASSFIAGTGIYEQYF; DNA: TGTGCCAGCAGCTTTATAGCCGGGACAGGGATATACGAGCAGTACTTC
D: -; J: TRBJ2-1; size: -; V: TRBV14; CDR3: CASSPVVTSYNEQFF; DNA: TGTGCCAGCAGCCCCGTAGTGACCTCCTACAATGAGCAGTTCTTC
D: TRBD1; J: TRBJ1-2; size: -; V: TRBV20-1; CDR3: CSAPNPRDRGLAGYTF; DNA: TGCAGTGCCCCCAACCCCCGGGACAGGGGGCTGGCGGGCTACACCTTC
D: TRBD2; J: TRBJ2-2; size: -; V: TRBV7-6; CDR3: CASSLSSGQNTGELFF; DNA: TGTGCCAGCAGCTTAAGTAGCGGGCAAAACACCGGGGAGCTGTTTTTT
D: TRBD2; J: TRBJ2-1; size: -; V: TRBV7-9; CDR3: CASTFSSGGHNEQFF; DNA: TGTGCCAGCACCTTCTCTAGCGGGGGACACAATGAGCAGTTCTTC
D: TRBD2; J: TRBJ2-5; size: once; V: TRBV6-5; CDR3: CASSYSIAGGETQYF; DNA: TGTGCCAGCAGTTACTCAATAGCGGGGGGAGAGACCCAGTACTTC